Sequencing of this T cell receptor beta chain was carried out in a study of blood T cell repertoires in COVID-19. In terms of age and location, participants ranged from roughly 18 to 95 years and lived in about two dozen US areas. TCRdb's copy holds only in-frame clones and misses some; the assay was immunoSEQ multiplex PCR. Among some 240,000 clones, about 86% were seen once, and the ten largest hold approximately 4%. The specimen was PBMCs or T cells enriched from blood (not recorded which). The sequence derives from a young man with acute COVID-19.

The CDR3 DNA reads TGCGCCAGCAGCCAAAGGACTGATGGAAACACCATATATTTT. It specifies CASSQRTDGNTIYF. The chain carries TRBV4-1 and TRBJ1-3; the D is unclear. In germline, CDR1 is MGHRA, CDR2 YSYEKL. With 2 bases removed from V and 3 bases from J, the gap between germline ends came to 8 bases. The CDR3 spans 14 residues.